This TCR beta chain is from a study of blood T cell repertoires in COVID-19. About the study: Samples came from the United States, Italy and Spain, spanning acute and convalescent COVID-19.

Per the authors' pipeline: Estimation of nucleated cell counts relied on the amplification of reference gene primers. The protocol was immunoSEQ multiplex PCR, while the TCRdb copy is restricted to in-frame clones and leaves out a portion. V and J calls and clone size follow that table, whereas D and trimming were derived from the DNA. The data hold about 410,000 clones, with 85% to 90% observed a single time. Trimming stripped 4 bases from V and 0 bases from J, with 10 bases between. The CDR3 spans 14 residues. Germline loops: CDR1 SGDLS, CDR2 YYNGEE. The V call is TRBV9, the J call TRBJ1-1, with a possible D match to TRBD1 (5 bases). Sequencing was done on a sample of PBMCs or T cells enriched from blood (not recorded which). The sequence was collected from a young woman who had recovered from COVID-19. In nucleotides, the CDR3 is TGTGCCAGCAGCAAGACAGATATGAACACTGAAGCTTTCTTT. Translation: CASSKTDMNTEAFF.